This T cell receptor (beta chain) was identified during a study of post-analysis software for immune sequencing data. Study context: The disease courses spanned relapsing-remitting, secondary progressive and progressive-relapsing forms of multiple sclerosis. Whole-study findings and limits: Controls showed lower frequencies than patients for roughly 5 TRBV segments, and TRBV5-6, TRBV5-1 and TRBV20-1 were among these. F measure clustering grouped samples strongly by preparation batch. Controls had significantly higher normalized Chao1 diversity than multiple sclerosis patients.

TCR beta cDNA libraries had unique molecular identifiers. TCRdb re-derived calls from the PCR reads in MiXCR, one entry per CDR3 protein. The sample contains a few hundred thousand distinct CDR3 sequences, around 31% of which appear only once. In this sample, this clonotype turned up many times. Its antigen is undetermined. Deletions cut 0 bases from V and 12 bases from J, with 6 bases between. Germline V gene lookup returns CDR1 SGHVS and CDR2 FNYEAQ. This CDR3 comprises 11 residues. This TCR was sampled from a girl under 18 with multiple sclerosis. Sequencing used blood. The V and J genes are TRBV7-6 and TRBJ2-1; D unresolved. The CDR3 region has the DNA TGTGCCAGCAGCTTAGCTTCCGCGCAGTTCTTC. Translating it yields CASSLASAQFF.